A single T cell receptor beta chain is shown here with its context. The data were produced by immunoSEQ multiplex PCR, yet TCRdb's version contains in-frame clones alone and is incomplete. Of approximately 2.1 million clones in the sample, just over 90% are singletons; the top ten hold roughly 0.36%. Trimming shortened V by 5 bases and J by 4 bases, and 20 bases separated the two germline ends. The CDR3 covers 16 residues. Looked up from germline, CDR1 is MNHEY and CDR2 is SMNVEV (reference sequence). These data are taken from a study of shared clonotypes between healthy human individuals. This chain links TRBV27 with TRBJ1-1; D not resolved. This sequence was found in a man in his late teens or twenties in good health. Some clones in this sample may be carry-over from other donors' samples. The sequenced sample was naive CD4+ T cells from PBMCs. Subset reported: CD45RA+ positively selected. CDR3 amino acids: CASSQTRLGGATEAFF. Written as DNA, the CDR3 is TGTGCCAGCAGTCAAACCAGGTTGGGCGGTGCCACTGAAGCTTTCTTT.